Below, 6 T cell receptor beta chains from the same sample are listed, as sequenced in a study of blood T cell repertoires in COVID-19. Using immunoSEQ multiplex PCR, the repertoire was profiled, and TCRdb retains in-frame clones only, with some absent. Here the sample spans 90,000 to 110,000 clones, 70% to 90% being singletons. The sample was peripheral blood. The receptor source for this set is a woman aged 60-75 years with acute or convalescent COVID-19.

The chain joins TRBV7-9 to TRBJ1-1, with a weak D call TRBD1 (5 bases). The V gene lost 4 bases and the J gene lost 4 bases, with 10 bases spanning the gap. This CDR3 contains 13 residues. Germline V CDR1 and CDR2: SEHNR, FQNEAQ (reference sequence). CDR3: CASSSQGGTEAFF. As DNA, the CDR3 is TGTGCCAGCAGCTCGCAGGGTGGCACTGAAGCTTTCTTT.

This clone was counted ten times or more. CDR3: CASRLTGDTGELFF. The CDR3 DNA reads TGTGCCAGTAGACTGACAGGGGACACCGGGGAGCTGTTTTTT. This chain links TRBV19 with TRBJ2-2, with 8 nucleotides matching TRBD1. This CDR3 has 14 amino acids. CDR1 LNHDA and CDR2 SQIVND come from the germline V gene (reference sequence). Trimming took 6 bases from V and 3 from J; bases not matched to a gene: 3.

The chain couples TRBV18 to TRBJ1-3; unclear D gene. Germline V gene sequence: CDR1 KGHSH, CDR2 LQKENI. V was trimmed by 3 bases and J by 4 bases, leaving 10 bases between them. The length of the CDR3 is 14 residues. CDR3 region: CASSPGDAGNTIYF. In DNA form, the CDR3 reads TGTGCCAGCTCACCGGGAGATGCCGGAAACACCATATATTTT.

In nucleotides, the CDR3 is TGTGCCAGCAGTTTTGGCAGGGACAATGAGCAGTTCTTC. This encodes CASSFGRDNEQFF. The chain carries TRBV28 and TRBJ2-1, with D possibly matching TRBD1 (5 bases). This CDR3 is 13 amino acids long. Between the trimmed V and J ends, which lost 3 bases and 5 bases, there was a span of 8 bases. Germline lookup yields CDR1 MDHEN and CDR2 SYDVKM.

The chain is built from TRBV19 and TRBJ2-7; D may be TRBD1 (6 bases). Germline CDR1 and CDR2: LNHDA and SQIVND (reference sequence). This CDR3 has 14 residues. V lost 7 bases and J lost 0, with 13 bases in between. The CDR3 DNA follows: TGTGCCAGTAAGAGGACAGAAACCTCCTACGAGCAGTACTTC. It yields the protein CASKRTETSYEQYF.

CDR3 region: CASSVGPKGGYEQYF. The CDR3, as DNA: TGTGCCAGCAGCGTAGGGCCTAAAGGGGGCTACGAGCAGTACTTC. This rearrangement joins TRBV9 to TRBJ2-7, with a weak D call TRBD1 (6 bases). Germline CDR1 is SGDLS and CDR2 is YYNGEE. This CDR3 contains 15 residues. Trimming stripped 0 bases from V and 3 bases from J, with 13 bases between.